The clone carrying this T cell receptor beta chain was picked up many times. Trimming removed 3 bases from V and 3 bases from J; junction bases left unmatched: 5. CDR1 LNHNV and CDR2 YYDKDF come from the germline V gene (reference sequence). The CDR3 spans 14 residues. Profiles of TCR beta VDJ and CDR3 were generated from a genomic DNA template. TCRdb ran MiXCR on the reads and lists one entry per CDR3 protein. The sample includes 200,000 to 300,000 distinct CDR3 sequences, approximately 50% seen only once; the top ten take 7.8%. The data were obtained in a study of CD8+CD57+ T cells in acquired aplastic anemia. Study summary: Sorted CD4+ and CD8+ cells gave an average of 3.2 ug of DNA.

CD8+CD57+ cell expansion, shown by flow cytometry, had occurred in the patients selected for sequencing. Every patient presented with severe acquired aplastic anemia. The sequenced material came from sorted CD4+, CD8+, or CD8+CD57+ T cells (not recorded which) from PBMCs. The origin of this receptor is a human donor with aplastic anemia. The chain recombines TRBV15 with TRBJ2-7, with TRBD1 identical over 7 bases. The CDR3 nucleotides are TGTGCCACCAGCAGGGAGAGACAGGGCTACGAGCAGTACTTC. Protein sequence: CATSRERQGYEQYF.